The 7 T cell receptor beta chains below all came from one sample that was sequenced in a study of CD8+ T cells in alopecia areata. Sequencing relied on a cDNA template that was reverse transcribed from extracted RNA. Clones were read by immunoSEQ multiplex PCR, and TCRdb kept only the in-frame ones, dropping some. The top ten hold roughly 1.2% of the sample, which has about 210,000 clones, just over 65% seen once. As for treatment: oral pan-JAK inhibitor, 5-10 mg twice daily. Sample: CD4+ T cells sorted from blood, taken at approximately week 45, from a patient treated with tofacitinib. The source is a human donor with alopecia areata.

This chain connects TRBV15 to TRBJ1-5; perhaps TRBD1 as D (5 bases). Trimming took 5 bases from V and 3 from J, leaving 17 bases between them. The germline CDR1 and CDR2 sequences are LNHNV and YYDKDF (reference sequence). The length of the CDR3 is 16 residues. Here the CDR3 DNA reads TGTGCCACCAGCCTCATAGGGAGGGGACTCAATCAGCCCCAGCATTTT. Translated: CATSLIGRGLNQPQHF.

This chain joins TRBV25-1 and TRBJ1-6, with D perhaps TRBD1 (5 bases). The length of the CDR3 is 15 residues. Germline CDR1 and CDR2: MGHDK and SYGVNS. The germline V and J ends were trimmed by 1 base and 6 bases, with 10 bases remaining between them. CDR3 sequence: CASSESTVFNSPLHF. CDR3 DNA sequence: TGTGCCAGCAGTGAATCGACAGTTTTTAATTCACCCCTCCACTTT.

The chain's CDR3 is CASSRTGNMNTEAFF. The CDR3 nucleotides read TGCGCCAGCAGCCGCACAGGAAACATGAACACTGAAGCTTTCTTT. The chain recombines TRBV5-1 with TRBJ1-1, with D perhaps TRBD1 (5 bases). Trimming left V 4 bases short and J 0 bases short, with 13 bases between. CDR3 size: 15 residues. Germline loops: CDR1 SGHRS, CDR2 YFSETQ.

Turning to this clone: Other DNA sequences in this sample translate to the same CDR3. The chain is built from TRBV15 and TRBJ2-6; unclear D gene. The CDR3 runs to 15 residues. Trimming shortened V by 1 base and J by 2 bases, and 6 bases separated the two germline ends. Germline loops: CDR1 LNHNV, CDR2 YYDKDF (reference sequence). The CDR3 protein is CATSRVGAGANVLTF. In nucleotides, the CDR3 is TGTGCCACCAGCAGAGTTGGTGCTGGGGCCAACGTCCTGACTTTC.

The rearrangement links TRBV6-1 to TRBJ2-5; D might be TRBD1 (6 bases). V lost 6 bases to trimming and J lost 5 bases, with 13 bases between them. The CDR3 has 13 residues. Germline V gene sequence: CDR1 MNHNS, CDR2 SASEGT. The CDR3 is CASSRGDGETQYF. DNA of the CDR3: TGTGCCAGCAGCAGGGGTGATGGGGAGACCCAGTACTTC.

The gene calls are TRBV5-6 and TRBJ1-1; no reliable D call. V lost 4 bases, J lost 5 bases, and 15 bases lay in between. Germline V gene data show CDR1 as SGHDT and CDR2 as YYEEEE. The CDR3 contains 14 residues. CDR3 nucleotides: TGTGCCAGCAGCCGCACGGGGTCTGAGACTGAAGCTTTCTTT. This translates into CASSRTGSETEAFF.

The rearrangement joins TRBV25-1 to TRBJ2-1; D tentatively fits TRBD1 or TRBD2 (5 bases each). Germline V CDR1 and CDR2: MGHDK, SYGVNS. The CDR3 covers 16 residues. V dropped 3 bases and J dropped 0 bases, with 12 bases sitting between them. CDR3 DNA: TGTGCCAGCAGTGATCGGGACCCCCTCTCCTACAATGAGCAGTTCTTC. Its translation is CASSDRDPLSYNEQFF.